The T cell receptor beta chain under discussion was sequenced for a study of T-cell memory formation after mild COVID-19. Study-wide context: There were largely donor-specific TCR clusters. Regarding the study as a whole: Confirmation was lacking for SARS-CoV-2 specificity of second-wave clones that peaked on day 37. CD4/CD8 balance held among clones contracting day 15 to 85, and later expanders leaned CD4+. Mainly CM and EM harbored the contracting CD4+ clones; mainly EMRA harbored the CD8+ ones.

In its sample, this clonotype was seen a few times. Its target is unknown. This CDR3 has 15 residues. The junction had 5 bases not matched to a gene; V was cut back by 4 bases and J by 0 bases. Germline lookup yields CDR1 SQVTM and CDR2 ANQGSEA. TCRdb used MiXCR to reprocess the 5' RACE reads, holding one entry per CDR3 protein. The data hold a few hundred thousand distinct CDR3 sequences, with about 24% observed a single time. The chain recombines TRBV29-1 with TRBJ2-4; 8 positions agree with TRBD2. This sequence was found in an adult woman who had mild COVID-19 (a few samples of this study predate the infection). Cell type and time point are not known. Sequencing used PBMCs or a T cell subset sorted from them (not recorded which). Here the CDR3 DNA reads TGCAGCGTTGCCTTAGCGGGATTAGCCAAAAACATTCAGTACTTC. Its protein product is CSVALAGLAKNIQYF.